The sequence of this TCR beta chain was determined in a study of circulating and synovial CD4+ cells in juvenile arthritis. The table came from immunoSEQ multiplex PCR; TCRdb's copy has only in-frame clones and leaves some out. The table has more than 30,000 clones, 93% seen once. Whole-study results and caveats: Bulk blood CD4 samples held at least an order of magnitude more or fewer genomes than CPL. These repertoires were less diverse than bulk blood CD4 repertoires.

For this clone: Antigen: not known.

V lost 1 base, J lost 3 bases, and 7 bases lay in between. Germline assignment: CDR1 SGHNT and CDR2 YYREEE (reference sequence). The CDR3 runs 13 residues. The receptor was derived from a human donor with juvenile idiopathic arthritis. Specimen: CD4+ T cells from blood. The chain combines TRBV5-4 with TRBJ2-5; D is unresolved. DNA of the CDR3: TGTGCCAGCAGCTTGCCTACGAAAGAGACCCAGTACTTC. Translating gives CASSLPTKETQYF.